This TCR beta chain was profiled in a study of cytomegalovirus exposure and HLA in healthy donors. Study summary: Samples from HLA-typed donors yielded about 85 million unique TCRs in an early data release.

The V and J ends lost 1 base and 1 base respectively, with 2 bases between them. The CDR3 is made up of 13 amino acids. Germline V CDR1 and CDR2: LGHNA, YSLEER. Study conclusions and caveats: In vitro assays verified that a few CMV-associated chains recognized CMV antigens specifically. Most TCR sequences were seen very rarely across donors, but some public TCRs occurred in many.

In its sample, this clone was seen a few times. Its antigen is not known. PCR primers comprised 60 Vbeta and 13 Jbeta primers. Under the authors' procedure: In a later analysis, some 80 million unique TCR beta chains included roughly 11 million shared by two or more donors. Libraries were prepared by immunoSEQ multiplex PCR; TCRdb keeps only in-frame clonotypes and omits some of them. V, J and clone size derive from that table, while D and trimming were established from the DNA sequence. The sample has about 170,000 clones; 70% to 80% are singletons. The receptor comes from a woman aged 25 to 45 in good health and CMV-seropositive. Sequencing used PBMCs. The rearrangement joins TRBV4-3 to TRBJ2-1, with no clear D. CDR3 in amino acids: CASSQVSYNEQFF. For the CDR3, the DNA is TGCGCCAGCAGCCAAGTATCCTACAATGAGCAGTTCTTC.